The source of this T cell receptor (beta chain) is a study of molecular identifiers for immune sequencing clone quantification. Study in general: Replicate RNA came from about 20,000 or 100,000 naive CD8 cells and was split five ways, and four parts were sequenced. Overall study results and limits: Highly expanded clones may be undercounted when identical TCR molecules share barcodes. Over 99% of effector molecules, but under 1% in naive cells, were held by clones with more than 20 RNA copies.

The authors gated naive CD8 T cells as CD8+CD4-CCR7+CD45RA+ for sorting. TCRdb passed the PCR reads through MiXCR, listing each CDR3 protein once. The profile covers about 40,000 distinct CDR3 sequences, with under 20% appearing a single time and around 7% taken by the ten largest. On this clonotype itself: What it binds is not known. A single base separates this from a much larger clone, so it may be a read error.

The CDR3 length is 16 residues. Germline V CDR1 and CDR2: SGHVS, FQNEAQ. The chain employs TRBV7-8 and TRBJ2-1; perhaps TRBD2 as D (5 bases). The sample was naive CD8+ T cells from blood, with Jurkat cell RNA spiked in. The subset: FACS-sorted CD8+CD4-CCR7+CD45RA+ naive T cells. The source is a human donor in good health. Some libraries in this study had Jurkat cell RNA spiked in. In nucleotides, the CDR3 is TGTGCCGGCAGCTTACGGGTAAGCGGAATCTACAATGAGCAGTTCTTC. Protein: CAGSLRVSGIYNEQFF.